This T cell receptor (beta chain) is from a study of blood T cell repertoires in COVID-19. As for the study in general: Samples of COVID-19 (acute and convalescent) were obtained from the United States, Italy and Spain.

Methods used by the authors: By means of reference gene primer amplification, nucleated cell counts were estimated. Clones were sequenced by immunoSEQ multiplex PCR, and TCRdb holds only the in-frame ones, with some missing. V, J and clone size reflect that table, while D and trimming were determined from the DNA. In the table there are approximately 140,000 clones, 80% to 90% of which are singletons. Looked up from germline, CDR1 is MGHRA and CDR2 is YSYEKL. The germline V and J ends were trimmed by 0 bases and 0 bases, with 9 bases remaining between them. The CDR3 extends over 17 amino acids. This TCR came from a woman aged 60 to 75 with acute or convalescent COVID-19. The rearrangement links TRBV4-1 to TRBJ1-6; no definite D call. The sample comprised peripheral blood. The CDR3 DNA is TGCGCCAGCAGCCAAGACAAGCGTAGCTCCTATAATTCACCCCTCCACTTT. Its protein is CASSQDKRSSYNSPLHF.